The present entry profiles one TCR beta chain with its context. The data were taken from a study of T cells after yellow fever vaccination. The CDR3 extends over 15 amino acids. Trimming left V 3 bases short and J 4 bases short, with 16 bases between. Germline V CDR1 and CDR2: SGHRS, YFSETQ. TCRdb called the 5' RACE reads again in MiXCR, with one record for every CDR3 protein. The sample gives approximately 580,000 distinct CDR3 sequences, roughly a sixth of which show up once; 17% is in the top ten. Here the sequenced sample was PBMCs, taken around 5 days after the first yellow fever vaccination. This TCR derives from a man younger than 30 who received the YFV17D yellow fever vaccine. V usage is TRBV5-1 and J usage is TRBJ1-2; TRBD1 is a possible D gene (6 bases). CDR3 residues: CASSYRDGASYGYTF. In nucleotides, the CDR3 is TGCGCCAGCAGCTACAGGGATGGGGCTAGCTATGGCTACACCTTC.